Shown below are 20 T cell receptor beta chains from a single sample sequenced in a study of T-cell reconstitution after alpha-beta-depleted transplantation in children. Preparing the TCRbeta library involved the use of unique molecular identifiers. TCRdb called the PCR reads again in MiXCR, with one record for every CDR3 protein. Among about 980,000 distinct CDR3 sequences listed, about 30% were seen once. The source material was PBMCs, mostly from graft donor cells, sampled 360 days after TCRalphabeta/CD19-depleted stem cell transplant. Receptors were obtained from a boy in the first two years of life who had a stem cell transplant for SCID, so the T cells may come from the graft donor.

This clonotype was observed a few times. The chain recombines TRBV12-3 or TRBV12-4 with TRBJ2-1; 8 nucleotides agree with TRBD2. CDR3 length: 14 amino acids. Trimming removed 2 bases from V and 12 bases from J; junction bases left unmatched: 9. The CDR3: CASSLLAGGPGQFF. The CDR3 DNA follows: TGTGCCAGCAGTTTACTGGCGGGGGGCCCCGGGCAGTTCTTC.

This clonotype was counted only a few times. The rearrangement uses TRBV20-1 and TRBJ2-1; the D call may be TRBD1 or TRBD2 (6 bases each). Trimming took off 3 bases at V and 8 bases at J, with 14 bases between the two ends. CDR3 length: 13 amino acids. CDR1 and CDR2 (germline): DFQATT, SNEGSKA (reference sequence). The chain's CDR3 is CSARGRGGHEQFF. The DNA for the CDR3 is TGCAGTGCTAGGGGTCGAGGGGGGCATGAGCAGTTCTTC.

V is TRBV7-6 and J is TRBJ2-7; TRBD2 might be the D (5 bases). Germline V CDR1 and CDR2: SGHVS, FNYEAQ. V was clipped by 0 bases and J by 3 bases, with 15 bases between them. CDR3 size: 16 residues. The CDR3 sequence is CASSLASAGGNYEQYF. For the CDR3, the DNA is TGTGCCAGCAGCTTAGCGTCCGCGGGCGGCAACTACGAGCAGTACTTC.

This clonotype was counted between two and nine times. The genes are TRBV4-2 and TRBJ1-1; no reliable D call. Trimming removed 1 base from V and 3 bases from J, with 6 bases in between. The CDR3 is 13 amino acids. Germline CDR1 and CDR2: LGHNA and YNFKEQ. Here the CDR3 reads CASSQARDTEAFF. For the CDR3, the DNA is TGTGCCAGCAGCCAAGCCCGAGACACTGAAGCTTTCTTT.

This clonotype has just a few counts. CDR3 amino acids: CASSFPETQYF. In DNA, the CDR3 is TGTGCCAGCAGTTTTCCAGAGACCCAGTACTTC. The V and J genes are TRBV7-9 and TRBJ2-5; D is ambiguous. The V end lost 6 bases, the J end lost 4 bases, and 6 bases lay between the germline ends. Germline V gene sequence: CDR1 SEHNR, CDR2 FQNEAQ (reference sequence). The CDR3 loop spans 11 amino acids.

This rearrangement joins TRBV12-3 or TRBV12-4 to TRBJ2-5; D gene uncertain. The CDR3 spans 14 residues. Deletions cut 2 bases from V and 5 bases from J, with 12 bases between. Here the CDR3 DNA reads TGTGCCAGCAGTTTAAGGGCCCGGCCGGAGACCCAGTACTTC. Residues: CASSLRARPETQYF.

This sequence joins TRBV6-1 and TRBJ1-2; 8 nucleotides match TRBD1. The CDR3 is made up of 15 amino acids. Germline V gene lookup returns CDR1 MNHNS and CDR2 SASEGT. Unmatched junction bases numbered 10, after V lost 6 bases and J lost 4 bases. Here the CDR3 reads CASSLLPGQGYGYTF. CDR3 coding DNA: TGTGCCAGCAGCCTCCTCCCAGGACAGGGCTATGGCTACACCTTC.

This chain links TRBV29-1 with TRBJ2-5; 9 bases are shared with TRBD1. V lost 4 bases, J lost 5 bases, and 5 bases stayed unmatched. This CDR3 is 13 amino acids long. CDR1 is SQVTM and CDR2 is ANQGSEA in the germline V gene. The CDR3 here is CSVVRQGVETQYF. CDR3 coding DNA: TGCAGCGTTGTTAGACAGGGGGTGGAGACCCAGTACTTC.

There are a few counts of this clonotype. In DNA, the CDR3 is TGTGCCACCAGTGACCCCCGGACCTACGGCACAGATACGCAGTATTTT. This gives the protein CATSDPRTYGTDTQYF. This chain connects TRBV24-1 to TRBJ2-3; D gene uncertain. Germline lookup yields CDR1 KGHDR and CDR2 SFDVKD. The CDR3 runs to 16 residues. Trimming removed 4 bases from V and 1 base from J, with 14 bases in between.

This clonotype was seen a handful of times. At one end the junction does not follow the germline gene, possibly because of a read error. CDR3 DNA: TGTGCCAGCAGCTCAACGCGGCAGGGGGCCCTGAAATTCTTC. This sequence encodes CASSSTRQGALKFF. V usage is TRBV7-2 and J usage is TRBJ1-2; 8 bases map to TRBD1. The CDR3 covers 14 residues. Germline V gene data show CDR1 as SGHTA and CDR2 as FQGNSA. Together with reference TRBV7-2 and TRBJ1-2, the CDR3 gives the full variable domain: GAGVSQSPSNKVTEKGKDVELRCDPISGHTALYWYRQSLGQGLEFLIYFQGNSAPDKSGLPSDRFSAERTGGSVSTLTIQRTQQEDSAVYLCASSSTRQGALKFFGSGTRLTVV.

The table lists this clonotype with a few counts. The chain links TRBV9 to TRBJ2-3, with D hard to call. From germline, CDR1 is SGDLS and CDR2 YYNGEE. Trimming took off 3 bases at V and 6 bases at J, with 17 bases between the two ends. This CDR3 is 15 amino acids long. For the CDR3, the DNA is TGTGCCAGCAGCGCCCAAGAGGACCGGCGTGATACGCAGTATTTT. Translated: CASSAQEDRRDTQYF.

This clonotype was seen once. The J gene is TRBJ2-7, the V gene TRBV15; a weak D match, TRBD1 (6 bases). This CDR3 spans 16 amino acids. With 0 bases removed from V and 2 bases from J, the gap between germline ends came to 14 bases. CDR1 and CDR2 from the germline V gene are LNHNV and YYDKDF (reference sequence). The CDR3 DNA reads TGTGCCACCAGCAGAGATCCAGGGGCCATTCCCTACGAGCAGTACTTC. Protein product: CATSRDPGAIPYEQYF.

V gene TRBV12-3 or TRBV12-4 combines with J gene TRBJ2-2; 13 bases line up with TRBD2. The CDR3 covers 17 residues. V shed 5 bases and J 5 bases; nucleotides not matched to a gene: 8. The CDR3 nucleotides read TGTGCCAGCAGTCCCGGGACTAGCGGGGCAGTAACCGGGGAGCTGTTTTTT. Residues: CASSPGTSGAVTGELFF.

This clonotype is a singleton in its sample. The V call is TRBV5-1, the J call TRBJ2-5, with D perhaps matching TRBD1 or TRBD2 (6 bases each). CDR3 length: 15 residues. From germline, CDR1 is SGHRS and CDR2 YFSETQ. Between the trimmed V and J ends, which lost 3 bases and 2 bases, there was a span of 14 bases. CDR3 nucleotide sequence: TGCGCCAGCAGCTGGGGGTCGGGGGCACAAGAGACCCAGTACTTC. This gives the protein CASSWGSGAQETQYF.

V gene TRBV5-1 combines with J gene TRBJ2-7; maybe TRBD1 (6 bases). Trimming pared 0 bases from V and 6 bases from J, leaving 10 bases between. This CDR3 has 13 amino acids. Germline lookup yields CDR1 SGHRS and CDR2 YFSETQ. Here the CDR3 reads CASSLGTVGEQYF. CDR3 DNA sequence: TGCGCCAGCAGCTTGGGGACAGTCGGCGAGCAGTACTTC.

There are a few counts of this clonotype. The chain couples TRBV5-1 to TRBJ2-1; D might be TRBD1 (5 bases). Germline loops: CDR1 SGHRS, CDR2 YFSETQ. V lost 0 bases and J 4 bases, leaving 11 bases between the germline ends. The CDR3 has 15 residues. DNA for the CDR3: TGCGCCAGCAGCTTGGTTCCTAGGGGTTACAATGAGCAGTTCTTC. Amino acids: CASSLVPRGYNEQFF. The whole variable domain, remainder taken from reference TRBV5-1 and TRBJ2-1, is KAGVTQTPRYLIKTRGQQVTLSCSPISGHRSVSWYQQTPGQGLQFLFEYFSETQRNKGNFPGRFSGRQFSNSRSEMNVSTLELGDSALYLCASSLVPRGYNEQFFGPGTRLTVL.

The V call is TRBV10-3, the J call TRBJ1-5; D is ambiguous. Per germline, CDR1 ENHRY and CDR2 SYGVKD. The CDR3 totals 15 residues. V gave up 0 bases and J gave up 4 bases, with 10 bases separating them. CDR3 nucleotide sequence: TGTGCCATCAGTGAGTCGTCGGTTGGTAATCAGCCCCAGCATTTT. Translating gives CAISESSVGNQPQHF.

This rearrangement joins TRBV7-8 to TRBJ1-1; TRBD1 matches at 10 bases. With 8 bases clipped from V and 4 bases from J, the junction kept 13 bases outside the gene matches. Per the germline V gene, CDR1 is SGHVS and CDR2 is FQNEAQ. The CDR3 consists of 16 residues. CDR3 coding DNA: TGTGCCAGCCTAGGGTTTGGGACAGGGGTTGGCACTGAAGCTTTCTTT. Its translation: CASLGFGTGVGTEAFF.

The chain carries TRBV20-1 and TRBJ2-5; TRBD2 aligns across 11 bases. The junction had 3 bases not matched to a gene; V was cut back by 5 bases and J by 4 bases. Germline CDR1 reads DFQATT; CDR2 reads SNEGSKA (reference sequence). This CDR3 comprises 13 residues. In nucleotides, the CDR3 is TGCAGTGCTTATACTAGCGGGGGAGAGACCCAGTACTTC. Encoded protein: CSAYTSGGETQYF.

The chain recombines TRBV4-3 with TRBJ2-7; 8 bases match TRBD1. The germline V gene encodes CDR1 LGHNA and CDR2 YSLEER. This CDR3 has 17 amino acids. V shed 0 bases and J 0 bases; nucleotides not matched to a gene: 7. DNA of the CDR3: TGCGCCAGCAGCCAAGATCCAAGGGACAGGCTCTCCTACGAGCAGTACTTC. It specifies CASSQDPRDRLSYEQYF.